This T cell receptor beta chain came from a study of shared clonotypes between healthy human individuals. Study-level information: Donors had three CD4 naive, three CD4 memory, two CD8 naive and one CD8 memory plate apiece. Study-level results: Approximately 4.9% of naive CD4 clonotypes were shared across a handful of donors.

Sequencing was performed with immunoSEQ multiplex PCR; in TCRdb, only in-frame clones are kept and a portion is missing. The sample yields approximately 2.5 million clones, 85% to 95% seen once. With regard to this clone: What it binds is not known.

A CD45RA+ naive subset and a CD45RA-negative memory subset were split from CD4+ cells. Germline assignment: CDR1 SNHLY and CDR2 FYNNEI. Deletions cut 2 bases from V and 6 bases from J, with 14 bases between. The CDR3 runs to 15 residues. The clonotype originates from a man aged 18 to 30 in good health. V and J are TRBV2 and TRBJ1-5; D is possibly TRBD1 (5 bases). The sequencing input was naive CD4+ T cells sorted from blood. Noted subset: CD45RA+ positively selected. The CDR3 nucleotides are TGTGCCAGCAGTGAAAGGCAGGGAAGGAGTCAGCCCCAGCATTTT. This codes for CASSERQGRSQPQHF. Full variable domain (remainder filled in from reference TRBV2 and TRBJ1-5): EPEVTQTPSHQVTQMGQEVILRCVPISNHLYFYWYRQILGQKVEFLVSFYNNEISEKSEIFDDQFSVERPDGSNFTLKIRSTKLEDSAMYFCASSERQGRSQPQHFGDGTRLSIL.